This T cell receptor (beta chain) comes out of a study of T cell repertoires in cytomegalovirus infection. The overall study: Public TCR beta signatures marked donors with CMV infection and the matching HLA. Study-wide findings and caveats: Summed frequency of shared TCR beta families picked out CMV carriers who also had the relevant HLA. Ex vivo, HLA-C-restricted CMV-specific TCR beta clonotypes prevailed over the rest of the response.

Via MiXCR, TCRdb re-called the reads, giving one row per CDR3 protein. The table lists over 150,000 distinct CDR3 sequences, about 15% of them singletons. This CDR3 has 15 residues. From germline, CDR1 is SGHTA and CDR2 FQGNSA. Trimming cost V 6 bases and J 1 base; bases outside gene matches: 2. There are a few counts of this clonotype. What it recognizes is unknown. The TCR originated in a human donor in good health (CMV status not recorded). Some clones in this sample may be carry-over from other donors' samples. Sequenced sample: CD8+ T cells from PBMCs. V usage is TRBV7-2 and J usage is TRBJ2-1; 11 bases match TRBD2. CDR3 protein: CASRGLAVSYNEQFF. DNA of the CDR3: TGTGCCAGCAGGGGACTAGCGGTATCCTACAATGAGCAGTTCTTC.